This TCR beta chain derives from a study of shared clonotypes between healthy human individuals. The overall study: CD8 memory received one plate per donor, CD8 naive two, CD4 memory three and CD4 naive three.

Measured with immunoSEQ multiplex PCR; TCRdb has only the in-frame clones, and not every one. The profile shows roughly 1 million clones, approximately 80% of them singletons. This CDR3 spans 14 amino acids. CDR1 is SGHRS, CDR2 YFSETQ, per germline. Between the trimmed V and J ends, which lost 0 bases and 5 bases, there was a span of 8 bases. This TCR was recovered from a man in his late teens or twenties in good health. Some clones in this sample may be carry-over from other donors' samples. Sequenced: memory CD4+ T cells from PBMCs. Noted subset: CD45RA-negative fraction. The V call is TRBV5-1, the J call TRBJ2-2, with a tentative D call TRBD1 (6 bases). The CDR3 protein is CASSLVQGTGELFF. CDR3 in DNA: TGCGCCAGCAGCTTGGTTCAGGGGACCGGGGAGCTGTTTTTT.